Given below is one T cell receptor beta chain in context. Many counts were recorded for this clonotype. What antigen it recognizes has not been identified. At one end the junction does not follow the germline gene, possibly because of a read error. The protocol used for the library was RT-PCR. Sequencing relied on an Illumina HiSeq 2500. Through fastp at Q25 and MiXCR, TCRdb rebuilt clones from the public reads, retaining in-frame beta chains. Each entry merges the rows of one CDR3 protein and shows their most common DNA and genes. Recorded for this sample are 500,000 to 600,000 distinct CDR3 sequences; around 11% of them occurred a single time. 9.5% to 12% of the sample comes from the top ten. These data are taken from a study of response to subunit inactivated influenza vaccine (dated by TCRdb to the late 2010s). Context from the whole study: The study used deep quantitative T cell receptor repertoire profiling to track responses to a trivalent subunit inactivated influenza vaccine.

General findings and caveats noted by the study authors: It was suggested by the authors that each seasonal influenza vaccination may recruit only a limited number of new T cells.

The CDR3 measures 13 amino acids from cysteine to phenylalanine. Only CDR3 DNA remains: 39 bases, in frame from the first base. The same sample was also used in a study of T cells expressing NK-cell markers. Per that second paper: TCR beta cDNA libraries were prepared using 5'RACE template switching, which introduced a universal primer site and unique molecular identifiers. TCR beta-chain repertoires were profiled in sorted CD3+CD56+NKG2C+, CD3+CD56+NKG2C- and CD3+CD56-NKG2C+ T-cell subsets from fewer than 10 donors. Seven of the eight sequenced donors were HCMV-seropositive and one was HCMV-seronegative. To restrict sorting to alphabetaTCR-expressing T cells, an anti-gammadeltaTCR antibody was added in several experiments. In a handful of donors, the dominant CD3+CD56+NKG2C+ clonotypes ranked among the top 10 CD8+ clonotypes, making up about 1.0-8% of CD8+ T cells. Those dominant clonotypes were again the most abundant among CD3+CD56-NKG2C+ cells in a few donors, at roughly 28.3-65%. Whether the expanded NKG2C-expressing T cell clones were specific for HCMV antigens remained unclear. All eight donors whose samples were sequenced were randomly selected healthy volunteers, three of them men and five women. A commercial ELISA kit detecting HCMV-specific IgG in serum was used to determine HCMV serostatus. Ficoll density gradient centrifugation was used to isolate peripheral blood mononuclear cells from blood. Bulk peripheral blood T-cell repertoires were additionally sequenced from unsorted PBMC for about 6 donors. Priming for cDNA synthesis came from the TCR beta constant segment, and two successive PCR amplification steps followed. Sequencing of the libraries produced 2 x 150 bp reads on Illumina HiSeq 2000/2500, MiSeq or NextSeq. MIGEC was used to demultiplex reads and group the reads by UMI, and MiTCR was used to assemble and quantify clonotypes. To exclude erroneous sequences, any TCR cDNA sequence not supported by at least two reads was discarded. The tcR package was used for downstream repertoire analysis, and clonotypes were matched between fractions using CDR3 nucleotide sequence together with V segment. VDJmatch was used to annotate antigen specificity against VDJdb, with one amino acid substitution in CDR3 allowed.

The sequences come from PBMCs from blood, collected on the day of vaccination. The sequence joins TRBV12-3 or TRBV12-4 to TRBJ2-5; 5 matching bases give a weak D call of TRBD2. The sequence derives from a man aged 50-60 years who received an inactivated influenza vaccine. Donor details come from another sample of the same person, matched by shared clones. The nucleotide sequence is TGTGCCAGCAGCTTAGGAACTAGGGAGACCCAGTACTTC. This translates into CASSLGTRETQYF.